The clone carrying this TCR beta chain occurred once. Its antigen is not identified. The PCR had 60 Vbeta and 13 Jbeta primers. Clones were read by immunoSEQ multiplex PCR, and TCRdb kept only the in-frame ones, dropping some. Of 150,000 to 200,000 clones in the sample, roughly 78% are singletons; the top ten hold 3.5% to 5%. These data belong to a study of cytomegalovirus exposure and HLA in healthy donors. Study findings and constraints: Cytomegalovirus-associated TCR beta chains were listed, numbering 150 to 200.

The CDR3 is 18 residues long. The V end lost 2 bases, the J end lost 0 bases, and 17 bases lay between the germline ends. Germline CDR1 MGHRA, CDR2 YSYEKL. Material for sequencing was PBMCs. The clonotype comes from a woman aged 30 to 39 in good health and CMV-seropositive. This chain uses TRBV4-1 with TRBJ2-4; D may be TRBD1 (5 bases). The CDR3 DNA reads TGCGCCAGCAGCCAATCACCACAGGTGGCCTTAGCCAAAAACATTCAGTACTTC. It translates to CASSQSPQVALAKNIQYF.